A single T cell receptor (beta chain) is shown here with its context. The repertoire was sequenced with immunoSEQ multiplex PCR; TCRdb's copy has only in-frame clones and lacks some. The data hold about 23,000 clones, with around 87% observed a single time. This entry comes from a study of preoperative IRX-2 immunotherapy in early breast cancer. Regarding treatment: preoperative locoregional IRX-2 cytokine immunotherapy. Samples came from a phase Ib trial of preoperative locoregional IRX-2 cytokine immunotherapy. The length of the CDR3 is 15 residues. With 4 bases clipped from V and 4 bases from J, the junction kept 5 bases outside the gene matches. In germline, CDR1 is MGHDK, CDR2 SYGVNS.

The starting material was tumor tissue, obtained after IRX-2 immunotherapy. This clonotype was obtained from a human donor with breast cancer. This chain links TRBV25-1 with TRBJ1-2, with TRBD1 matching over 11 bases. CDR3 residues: CASSGGQGAFYGYTF. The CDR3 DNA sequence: TGTGCCAGCAGTGGTGGACAGGGGGCCTTCTATGGCTACACCTTC.